Listed below are T cell receptor beta chains from one sample, sequenced in a study of blood T cell repertoires in COVID-19. Using immunoSEQ multiplex PCR, the repertoire was profiled, and TCRdb retains in-frame clones only, with some absent. The sample contains 330,000 or so clones, roughly 86% of which appear only once. The sample consisted of PBMCs or T cells enriched from blood (not recorded which). These receptors were obtained from a woman aged 30 to 39 who had been exposed to COVID-19. The CDR3 runs from the conserved cysteine through the conserved F or W. The order of the fields is J gene, V gene, D gene, clone size, CDR3 DNA, CDR3 protein. The D gene is left open where the match is weak. Expanded clones are given a class, and other clones once, few, many or no size at all.

J: TRBJ1-2
V: TRBV7-9
D: -
size: -
DNA: TGTGCCAGCAGCTCCGTCGGGGGGGCCGCTAACTATGGCTACACCTTC
CDR3: CASSSVGGAANYGYTF

J: TRBJ1-2
V: TRBV6-5
D: -
size: -
DNA: TGTGCCAGCAGTTACCCTGGGGCCGGGCCCTATGGCTACACCTTC
CDR3: CASSYPGAGPYGYTF

J: TRBJ1-1
V: TRBV23-1
D: TRBD1
size: -
DNA: TGCGCTATCGGACCACCAAGGACAGGGACTGAAGCTTTCTTT
CDR3: CAIGPPRTGTEAFF

J: TRBJ1-2
V: TRBV11-3
D: -
size: -
DNA: TGTGCCAGCAGCTTAGCCTGGGGGCAGGATGGCTACACCTTC
CDR3: CASSLAWGQDGYTF

J: TRBJ1-2
V: TRBV19
D: TRBD1
size: -
DNA: TGTGCCAGTAGTTCGGACAGGGCGCTCTATGGCTACACCTTC
CDR3: CASSSDRALYGYTF

J: TRBJ2-7
V: TRBV5-1
D: TRBD1
size: once
DNA: TGCGCCAGCAGTTTCAGCTGGACAGGAACAAACTACGAGCAGTACTTC
CDR3: CASSFSWTGTNYEQYF

J: TRBJ1-5
V: TRBV28
D: -
size: -
DNA: TGTGCCAGCAGTTTATGGCCAGGGGATAGCAATCAGCCCCAGCATTTT
CDR3: CASSLWPGDSNQPQHF

J: TRBJ1-2
V: TRBV3-1/TRBV3-2
D: TRBD1
size: few
DNA: TGTGCCAGCAGCCAAGATACGAGGGGGCTGACGGGTGGCTACACCTTC
CDR3: CASSQDTRGLTGGYTF

J: TRBJ2-1
V: TRBV7-2
D: TRBD2
size: -
DNA: TGTGCCAGCAGCTTAGGGCTAGCGGGAGTATCGGGGGACAATGAGCAGTTCTTC
CDR3: CASSLGLAGVSGDNEQFF

J: TRBJ2-7
V: TRBV5-1
D: -
size: -
DNA: TGCGCCAGCAGCTTGCAACGGAGCTCCTACGAGCAGTACTTC
CDR3: CASSLQRSSYEQYF

J: TRBJ1-2
V: TRBV7-2
D: TRBD1
size: -
DNA: TGTGCCAGCAGCTATCCGGGACAGGGCCTGGGGGACTATGGCTACACCTTC
CDR3: CASSYPGQGLGDYGYTF

J: TRBJ1-2
V: TRBV9
D: -
size: -
DNA: TGTGCCAGCAGCGTAGCAGGGATGGACTATGGCTACACCTTC
CDR3: CASSVAGMDYGYTF

J: TRBJ1-5
V: TRBV11-2
D: -
size: -
DNA: TGTGCCAGCAGCTTAGAGGGGCGGCAGGGAAGTCAGCCCCAGCATTTT
CDR3: CASSLEGRQGSQPQHF

J: TRBJ1-5
V: TRBV6-5
D: TRBD1
size: -
DNA: TGTGCCAGCAGCTTCCGGACAGGGGTTAGCCAGCCCCAGCATTTT
CDR3: CASSFRTGVSQPQHF

J: TRBJ2-7
V: TRBV28
D: TRBD2
size: -
DNA: TGTGCCAGCAGTTTGGGGTTGGGGCTAGCGGGAGGATCAGGCTACGAGCAGTACTTC
CDR3: CASSLGLGLAGGSGYEQYF

J: TRBJ1-3
V: TRBV5-8
D: -
size: many
DNA: TGTGCCAGCAGCCCGCCACGGGGAAACTCTGGAAACACCATATATTTT
CDR3: CASSPPRGNSGNTIYF